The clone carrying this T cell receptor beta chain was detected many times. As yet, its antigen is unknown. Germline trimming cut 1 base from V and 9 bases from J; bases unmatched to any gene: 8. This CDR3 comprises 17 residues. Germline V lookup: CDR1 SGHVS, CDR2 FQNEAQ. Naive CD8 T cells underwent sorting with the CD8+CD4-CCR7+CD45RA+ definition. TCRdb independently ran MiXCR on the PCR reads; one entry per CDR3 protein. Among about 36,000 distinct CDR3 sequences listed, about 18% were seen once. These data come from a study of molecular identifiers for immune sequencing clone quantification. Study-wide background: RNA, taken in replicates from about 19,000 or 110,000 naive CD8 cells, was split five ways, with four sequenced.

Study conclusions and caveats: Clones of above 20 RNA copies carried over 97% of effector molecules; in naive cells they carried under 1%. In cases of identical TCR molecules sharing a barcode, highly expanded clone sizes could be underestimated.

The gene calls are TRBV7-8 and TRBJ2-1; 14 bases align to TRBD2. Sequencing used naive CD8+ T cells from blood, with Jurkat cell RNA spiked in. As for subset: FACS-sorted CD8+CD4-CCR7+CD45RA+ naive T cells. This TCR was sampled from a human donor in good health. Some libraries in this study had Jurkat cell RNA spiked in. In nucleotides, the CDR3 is TGTGCCAGCAGCTTAGTCTCCGGGACTAGCGGGAGTTTTGAGCAGTTCTTC. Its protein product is CASSLVSGTSGSFEQFF.